The clone carrying this T cell receptor beta chain was observed many times. Antigen: not known. This entry belongs to a study of CD8 T cells in ankylosing spondylitis. Regarding the study as a whole: Clones linked with disease were CD8+ and fairly uncommon in the peripheral blood. Disease-linked clones reportedly showed significant enrichment in matched ankylosing spondylitis synovial fluid. A TCR beta motif made of about 8 highly homologous variants seemed typical of ankylosing spondylitis blood. Earlier literature documents some of the motif variants in reactive arthritis synovial fluid and blood.

The CDR3 length is 14 residues. Between the trimmed V and J ends, which lost 2 bases and 0 bases, there was a span of 5 bases. TCRdb reanalysed the 5' RACE reads using MiXCR and keeps one entry per CDR3 protein. The sample includes about 92,000 distinct CDR3 sequences, about 8.8% of them seen just once. This TCR derives from a male donor with ankylosing spondylitis or in good health (not recorded which). The source material was blood, either unsorted or a sorted T cell fraction (not recorded which). The rearrangement uses TRBV12-3 or TRBV12-4 and TRBJ1-3; no clear D gene. For the CDR3, the DNA is TGTGCCAGCAGTTTAACAGTCTCTGGAAACACCATATATTTT. Its translation is CASSLTVSGNTIYF.